This is a list of T cell receptor beta chains from one sample in a study of T cells after yellow fever vaccination. Each CDR3 protein gets one entry after TCRdb re-called the 5' RACE reads with MiXCR. The sample carries approximately 580,000 distinct CDR3 sequences, 17% recorded once. The source was PBMCs, collected 5 days after the first yellow fever vaccination. These TCRs come from a man aged 18 to 29 who received the YFV17D yellow fever vaccine. CDR3s include the opening cysteine and the closing phenylalanine or tryptophan. A D gene is named only where the DNA matches it firmly. The size of a clone is reported for some rows only, either as once, few or many, or as a class for expanded clones.

CASSNNRNTGELFF	TGTGCCAGCAGCAACAATAGGAACACCGGGGAGCTGTTTTTT	-	TRBV7-3	TRBJ2-2	few
CASSPWGQGRRYGYTF	TGCGCCAGCAGCCCTTGGGGACAGGGAAGAAGGTATGGCTACACCTTC	TRBD1	TRBV5-1	TRBJ1-2	few
CASSYPGQDGSEWGKLFF	TGTGCCAGCAGCTACCCGGGACAGGACGGGTCTGAGTGGGGAAAACTGTTTTTT	TRBD1	TRBV4-2	TRBJ1-4	-
CSAKGQFLPYEQYF	TGCAGTGCGAAAGGACAGTTCCTCCCCTACGAGCAGTACTTC	-	TRBV20-1	TRBJ2-7	-
CASSSRYIVQFF	TGTGCCAGCAGCTCACGGTATATAGTACAGTTCTTC	-	TRBV11-2	TRBJ2-1	-
CSGGDPFNTGELFF	TGCAGCGGGGGGGATCCGTTTAACACCGGGGAGCTGTTTTTT	-	TRBV29-1	TRBJ2-2	few
CASSYSPGQGREQFF	TGTGCCAGCAGTTACTCTCCGGGACAGGGACGTGAGCAGTTCTTC	TRBD1	TRBV6-5	TRBJ2-1	few
CASSRNEQFF	TGTGCCAGCAGTCGTAATGAGCAGTTCTTC	-	TRBV2	TRBJ2-1	many
CASSYWDRLETQYF	TGTGCCAGCAGTTACTGGGACAGACTAGAGACCCAGTACTTC	TRBD1	TRBV6-5	TRBJ2-5	-
CSGFPDKNTGELFF	TGCAGCGGTTTCCCGGATAAGAACACCGGGGAGCTGTTTTTT	-	TRBV29-1	TRBJ2-2	few
CASSQDWSGAGNTIYF	TGTGCCAGCAGCCAAGATTGGAGCGGGGCTGGAAACACCATATATTTT	-	TRBV3-1	TRBJ1-3	few
CASSTGQGTEQFF	TGTGCCAGCAGCACTGGACAGGGGACCGAGCAGTTCTTC	TRBD1	TRBV7-3	TRBJ2-1	few
CASSATGDSWETQYF	TGTGCCAGCAGCGCCACAGGGGACAGTTGGGAGACCCAGTACTTC	TRBD1	TRBV9	TRBJ2-5	few
CASSPGTGNNEQFF	TGTGCCAGCAGCCCCGGGACAGGTAACAATGAGCAGTTCTTC	TRBD1	TRBV5-4	TRBJ2-1	many
CASSPVGSDEQYF	TGTGCCAGCAGCCCGGTGGGTTCGGACGAGCAGTACTTC	-	TRBV5-4	TRBJ2-7	-
CASRSPGSANHNEQFF	TGTGCCAGCAGATCGCCGGGTAGCGCGAATCACAATGAGCAGTTCTTC	-	TRBV12-3/TRBV12-4	TRBJ2-1	-
CASSADAVADTQYF	TGTGCCAGCAGCGCCGACGCAGTTGCAGATACGCAGTATTTT	-	TRBV5-4	TRBJ2-3	-
CASSFGGPNTGELFF	TGTGCCAGCAGCTTCGGTGGCCCTAACACCGGGGAGCTGTTTTTT	-	TRBV7-2	TRBJ2-2	-
CATSDSFQETQYF	TGTGCCACCAGTGACAGCTTCCAAGAGACCCAGTACTTC	-	TRBV24-1	TRBJ2-5	few
CASSRGGGVSNQPQHF	TGTGCCAGCAGTCGGGGGGGGGGTGTCAGCAATCAGCCCCAGCATTTT	-	TRBV28	TRBJ1-5	few
CASSTLRGQGENTEAFF	TGTGCCAGCAGTACCCTCCGCGGACAGGGTGAGAACACTGAAGCTTTCTTT	TRBD1	TRBV6-2/TRBV6-3	TRBJ1-1	many
CASTASPGTADEQFF	TGTGCCAGCACCGCTAGCCCAGGGACAGCCGATGAGCAGTTCTTC	TRBD1	TRBV7-9	TRBJ2-1	-
CAATRANVLTF	TGTGCAGCAACTAGGGCCAACGTCCTGACTTTC	-	TRBV7-2	TRBJ2-6	-
CASSEYGGINEQYF	TGTGCCAGCAGTGAATACGGGGGGATCAACGAGCAGTACTTC	TRBD2	TRBV25-1	TRBJ2-7	-
CASSPGLSAYEQYF	TGTGCCAGCTCACCAGGCCTCTCCGCCTACGAGCAGTACTTC	-	TRBV18	TRBJ2-7	-
CASSQDGDRGWSEAFF	TGTGCCAGCAGCCAAGATGGGGACAGGGGTTGGTCTGAAGCTTTCTTT	TRBD1	TRBV4-2	TRBJ1-1	-
CASSYTGLGGELFF	TGTGCCAGCAGTTACACCGGGTTGGGTGGGGAGCTGTTTTTT	-	TRBV6-5	TRBJ2-2	-
CAISEGQGGGYTF	TGTGCCATCAGTGAGGGACAGGGAGGCGGCTACACCTTC	TRBD1	TRBV10-3	TRBJ1-2	-
CASSASGDTGELFF	TGTGCCAGCAGTGCTAGCGGGGACACCGGGGAGCTGTTTTTT	TRBD2	TRBV6-4	TRBJ2-2	many
CASSPGNMGSPLHF	TGCGCCAGCAGCCCGGGGAATATGGGTTCACCCCTCCACTTT	-	TRBV4-3	TRBJ1-6	few
CASSALGQGNTEAFF	TGCGCCAGCAGCGCGCTCGGACAGGGGAACACTGAAGCTTTCTTT	TRBD1	TRBV5-1	TRBJ1-1	few
CASSPPGTVYGYTF	TGTGCCAGCAGTCCGCCCGGGACAGTCTATGGCTACACCTTC	TRBD1	TRBV12-3/TRBV12-4	TRBJ1-2	few
CASRGGGAGETQYF	TGCGCCAGCAGAGGCGGGGGGGCCGGAGAGACCCAGTACTTC	TRBD2	TRBV5-1	TRBJ2-5	few
CASSRGQGGQPQHF	TGTGCCAGCTCCCGGGGACAGGGCGGCCAGCCCCAGCATTTT	TRBD1	TRBV18	TRBJ1-5	few
CASSNRGAAEAFF	TGTGCCAGCAGTAACAGGGGGGCAGCTGAAGCTTTCTTT	TRBD1	TRBV6-5	TRBJ1-1	few
CASSVVSARGGPGELFF	TGTGCCAGCAGCGTAGTTTCCGCGCGGGGGGGCCCCGGGGAGCTGTTTTTT	TRBD2	TRBV9	TRBJ2-2	-
CARSRQDSWEGETQYF	TGTGCCAGAAGCCGGCAGGACAGTTGGGAGGGAGAGACCCAGTACTTC	-	TRBV11-2	TRBJ2-5	-
CASSLVPAQETQYF	TGCGCCAGCAGCTTGGTACCAGCGCAAGAGACCCAGTACTTC	-	TRBV5-1	TRBJ2-5	few
CAQPPGLFYTGELFF	TGTGCCCAACCCCCCGGGTTGTTCTACACCGGGGAGCTGTTTTTT	-	TRBV10-3	TRBJ2-2	few
CASSLGPSPNTGELFF	TGCGCCAGCAGCTTAGGCCCTTCGCCGAACACCGGGGAGCTGTTTTTT	-	TRBV5-1	TRBJ2-2	-
CASSDSRIDGYTF	TGTGCCAGCAGTGACAGCAGGATAGATGGCTACACCTTC	-	TRBV2	TRBJ1-2	few
CASSLGTVFTDTQYF	TGCGCCAGCAGCTTGGGGACAGTCTTCACAGATACGCAGTATTTT	-	TRBV5-1	TRBJ2-3	-
CASSINRGREDYGYTF	TGTGCCAGCAGTATTAACAGGGGGCGCGAGGACTATGGCTACACCTTC	TRBD1	TRBV9	TRBJ1-2	few